This TCR beta chain was recorded in a study of cytomegalovirus exposure and HLA in healthy donors. Study background: Counted in an early data release were approximately 85 million unique TCRs from HLA-typed donors.

With respect to this clone: The target antigen is unknown.

The study ran its PCR with 60 Vbeta and 13 Jbeta primers. The table came from immunoSEQ multiplex PCR; TCRdb's copy has only in-frame clones and leaves some out. Of under 200,000 clones in the sample, just under 80% are singletons; the top ten hold about 6%. Germline lookup yields CDR1 MNHNS and CDR2 SASEGT. V dropped 1 base and J dropped 12; count of bases not matched to a gene: 15. CDR3 length equals 15 residues. Study results and caveats: An apparent linkage of common viral pathogens to several of the most significant clusters emerged in a later analysis. Most TCR sequences were seen very rarely across donors, but some public TCRs occurred in many. Prediction of most subjects' HLA-A and HLA-B alleles by TCR beta sequences was reportedly accurate.

The sequence came from a woman aged 30 to 39 in good health and CMV-seropositive. V and J are TRBV6-1 and TRBJ2-7; TRBD2 agrees at 7 bases. Sequenced material: PBMCs. For the CDR3, the DNA is TGTGCCAGCAGTGAAGTCTTGACTAGCCTTCGTCAGCCGTACTTC. It specifies CASSEVLTSLRQPYF.